This T cell receptor (beta chain) was identified in a study of blood T cells in healthy people across ages. This CDR3 has 17 residues. V gave up 3 bases and J gave up 7 bases; unmatched junction bases: 16. Germline V gene lookup returns CDR1 KGHDR and CDR2 SFDVKD. Primers used in a second PCR of roughly 6 to 12 cycles were a sample-barcoded 5' primer and a J-beta primer mix. The template-switch adaptor was a 5' adaptor with 12 random nucleotides. It tagged each cDNA molecule. TCRdb reprocessed the 5' RACE reads with MiXCR, giving one entry per CDR3 protein. Of 950,000 to 1,200,000 distinct CDR3 sequences in the sample, 35% to 40% were seen once.

V is TRBV24-1 and J is TRBJ2-7; 8 bases fit TRBD1. Sequencing input: blood. The receptor was isolated from a young man in good health. The CDR3 DNA is TGTGCCACCAGTGATCCAGCTACAGGGGGAGTCTACAATGAGCAGTACTTC. Translating gives CATSDPATGGVYNEQYF.